This T cell receptor (beta chain) originates from a study of cytomegalovirus exposure and HLA in healthy donors (dated by TCRdb to 2017 to 2019). Turning to the overall study: An earlier analysis of more than 550 of the donors reported approximately 260 Gb of sequence data and approximately 120 million unique TCR beta sequences obtained from some 170 million T cells. Approximately 300 gigabases of sequencing data and tens of millions of unique TCR sequences made up an early release that covered approximately 620 HLA-typed donors. Of the 350 to 400 genotyped donors, approximately 83% fell in the genetic ancestry cluster associated with self-reported Caucasian donors. The study was designed to test whether signatures of past pathogen exposure could be identified by cataloging public T cell receptors. The study used immunosequencing to profile the T cell repertoires of 670 or so subjects and linked those repertoires to cytomegalovirus serostatus. In addition to the first cohort of about 650 subjects, a separate validation cohort of approximately 130 different subjects was used. High-throughput TCR immunosequencing, statistical association of individual TCRs with disease status, and machine learning were combined to predict cytomegalovirus infection status. A later analysis re-examined previously published TCR beta repertoires from several hundred donors and added high-resolution HLA genotyping to investigate patterns of TCR occurrence. Rather than using new phenotypic data, the later analysis identified candidate immune exposures from TCR beta sequences and from how often those sequences occurred across donors. An earlier analysis of about 620 of the donors applied high-throughput TCR beta sequencing to assess whether each TCR beta V gene segment acted as functional or pseudogenic. Donor age, sex, ethnicity and CMV serostatus were compiled alongside the repertoire data. A later genetic analysis used genome-wide SNP genotypes for about 65% of the 666 donors, treating that subset as a discovery cohort. Every repertoire in the discovery cohort had been generated on one and the same sequencing platform. HLA typing included class I and class II loci at four-digit resolution. Typing coverage differed by locus: A, B, C, DRB1 and DQB1 were typed in roughly 629-640 donors, DQA1 in 522, DPA1 in 600 to 610, and DPB1 in 400 to 490. A handful of DR-DQ haplotypes were handled as single units for association and clustering because linkage in the cohort was strong. Among 398 genotyped donors of the cohort, an average of approximately 240,000 unique TCR beta nucleotide sequences were sequenced per donor, around 20% of them non-productive. Broader findings and caveats from the paper: Cytomegalovirus status was reported to be diagnosed by the classifier with high specificity and sensitivity in both the original and validation cohorts. The authors suggested that the approach could potentially be generalized to other disease states and immunological phenotypes. In a later genetic analysis, a missense DCLRE1C variant was associated with V-gene and J-gene trimming of TCR beta chains, and the association was replicated in an independent cohort. Across donors, most TCR sequences were observed very rarely, whereas some public TCRs were present in many individuals. Compared with the approximately 670-donor mean, donors in an Asian-associated ancestry cluster had fewer N-insertions in productive TCRs, according to a later genetic analysis. A cluster of highly shared sequence variants was judged likely to represent a technical artifact of the sequencing pipeline. When HLA alleles, especially DR and DQ, strongly co-occurred, attributing TCR associations to individual alleles was difficult. The study gave a list of about 170 TCR beta chains associated with cytomegalovirus. The earlier analysis of almost 600 of the donors excluded approximately 17 rarely observed V segments, including chromosome 9 orphons, because counts were too low. According to a later analysis, most CMV-associated TCR beta chains appeared to be HLA-restricted, and the HLA associations seemed to be driven largely by CMV exposure. Because some donors lacked HLA typing at each locus, the association tests relied only on the typed subset. Specific HLA alleles were associated with roughly 16,000 TCR beta sequences at a false discovery rate of 0.05 in a later analysis. Sequencing depth was assumed to be roughly uniform across donors in the presence/absence analyses, though that assumption may not hold. Only TCR beta chains were sequenced in this cohort, and the absence of alpha or paired-chain data limited detectable features. Compared with equally common non-associated chains, HLA-associated TCR beta chains in a later analysis were more clonally expanded and had lower generation probabilities. A later analysis found that TCR association rates varied across HLA loci, with DRB1 alleles showing the most associated TCRs and HLA-C alleles the fewest. Linkage disequilibrium might explain the correlated functional status among segregating V segments, but an unknown experimental factor could not be excluded. CMV serostatus was the only immune exposure information available for the cohort. A further reported finding was that TCR beta sequences accurately predicted the HLA-A and HLA-B alleles for most subjects in the first cohort. Several of the top co-occurrence clusters appeared to be linked to parvovirus B19, influenza, CMV and Epstein-Barr virus, according to a later analysis. In an earlier analysis of some 500 of the donors, most TCR beta V segments appeared in productive rearrangements about 90% or about 30% of the time, broadly matching IMGT annotations. In vitro tests confirmed that a few of the cytomegalovirus-associated TCR beta chains recognize cytomegalovirus antigens.

About this clone itself: No cognate antigen has been identified for it. Per-base qualities were not stored, and no clone one base away is much larger.

Receptors were amplified or captured by the immunoSEQ multiplex PCR assay. A mixture of 60 forward primers for TCR Vbeta segments and 13 reverse primers for TCR Jbeta segments was used in the multiplex PCR. The CDR3 region of rearranged TCR beta genes was amplified from genomic DNA by a multiplex PCR assay. On the Illumina HiSeq System, the amplified TCR beta libraries were sequenced as 87-base-pair reads. As for the authors' bioinformatics: In a later analysis, 80 million or so unique TCR beta chains were counted across the 690 or so repertoires, and some 10 million of these chains were shared by at least two donors. Raw reads were error-corrected and collapsed into unique sequences by a nearest-neighbor algorithm in which closely related sequences were merged to remove PCR and sequencing errors. Alignment of CDR3 sequences to IMGT reference sequences was used to assign V, D and J gene segments. Each retained sequence needed at least a six-nucleotide match to both a V gene segment and a J gene segment. A rearrangement counted as productive if the CDR3 had no stop codons and remained in frame with V and J, and every other rearrangement counted as non-productive. CDR3 was defined by IMGT convention, running from the second conserved V-encoded cysteine to the conserved J-encoded phenylalanine. The earlier analysis of 500 to 650 of the donors excluded any sequence lacking an unambiguous match to a single V gene segment. In an earlier analysis of several hundred of the donors, a V segment was called functional when productive rearrangements were above 56.7%, and segregating when the standard deviation between donors exceeded 5%. A statistical classification framework was developed to diagnose cytomegalovirus status using the catalog of TCR beta chain sequences. In a later analysis, V and J genes were assigned by comparing TCR nucleotide sequences against IMGT/GENE-DB human TR gene sequences. In a later analysis, CDR3 sequences and most-parsimonious VDJ recombination scenarios were assigned using the TCRdist pipeline. A later analysis defined each TCR beta chain by its CDR3 amino acid sequence plus V-gene family, and excluded reads lacking a unique V-gene family. A later analysis removed 592 highly shared, low-generation-probability nucleotide sequences to deal with suspected cross-contamination and a sequencing artifact. In a later analysis, a clonal expansion index was calculated for each public chain from normalized within-repertoire ranks of inferred template counts. Generation probabilities in a later analysis came from a VDJ recombination model fitted to out-of-frame rearrangements, and those results were checked against IGoR. In a later analysis, hypergeometric tests were used to score TCR-TCR, TCR-HLA and TCR-CMV co-occurrence, with a repertoire-size bias correction applied to TCR pairs. False discovery rates were estimated in a later analysis by permuting HLA or CMV assignments 20 times. In a later analysis, co-occurring TCRs were grouped using DBSCAN, with TCRdist sequence similarity added in when clustering inside HLA-allele-positive subsets. Repertoires with fewer than 30,000 or more than 120,000 public chains were left out of co-occurrence clustering, as were roughly five repertoires with anomalous nucleotide sharing. TCRdb took over this immuneACCESS table, retaining in-frame rearrangements with V and J assigned. Such tables are incomplete; in checked studies, under half of the missing clones stem from an unresolved V gene, and the remainder is unexplained. V and J calls and clone size are given by that table; D and trimming were obtained from the DNA. Here the sample has under 150,000 clones; 75% to 85% occur a single time. The leading ten clones occupy over 4.5% of the sample.

The cohort comprised fewer than 750 healthy bone marrow donors. All cohort members were sampled while nominally healthy, although unrecorded immune exposures were likely present. The donor was CMV seropositive and belonged to the group of 250 to 300 seropositive cohort members. Each donor provided a peripheral blood sample, and peripheral blood mononuclear cells were used for TCR beta sequencing. Genomic DNA extraction from the blood cell samples was performed with the Qiagen DNeasy Blood Extraction Kit. The receptor's source is a middle-aged woman in good health and CMV-seropositive. The sample taken for sequencing was PBMCs.

CDR3 loop: CSVLQGSGNQPQHF. The DNA is TGCAGCGTCCTACAGGGTAGCGGCAATCAGCCCCAGCATTTT. The chain employs TRBV29-1 and TRBJ1-5; perhaps TRBD1 is the D gene, with 6 bases matching. Between the V and J ends, shortened by 6 bases and 2 bases respectively, the junction contains 14 bases. Including cysteine and phenylalanine, the CDR3 has 14 amino acids. Only the CDR3 DNA is retained, 42 bases long and in frame from the first base. CDR1 and CDR2, looked up from the germline V gene, are SQVTM and ANQGSEA.